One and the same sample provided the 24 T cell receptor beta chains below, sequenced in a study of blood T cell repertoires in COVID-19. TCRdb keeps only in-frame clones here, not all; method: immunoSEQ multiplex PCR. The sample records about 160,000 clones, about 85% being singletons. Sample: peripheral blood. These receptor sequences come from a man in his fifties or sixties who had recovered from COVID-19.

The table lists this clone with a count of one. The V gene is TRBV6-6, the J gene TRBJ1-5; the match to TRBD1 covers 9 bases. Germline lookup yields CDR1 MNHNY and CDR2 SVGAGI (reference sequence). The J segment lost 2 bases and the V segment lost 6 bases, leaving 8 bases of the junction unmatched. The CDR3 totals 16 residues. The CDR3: CASSHRTGAGNQPQHF. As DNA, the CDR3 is TGTGCCAGCAGCCACCGGACAGGGGCGGGCAATCAGCCCCAGCATTTT.

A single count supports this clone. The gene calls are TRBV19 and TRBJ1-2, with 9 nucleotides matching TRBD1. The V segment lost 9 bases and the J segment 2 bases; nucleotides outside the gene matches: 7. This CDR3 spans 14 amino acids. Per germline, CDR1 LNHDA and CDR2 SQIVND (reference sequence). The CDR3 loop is CASRGQGRNYGYTF. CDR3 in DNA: TGTGCCAGCCGCGGACAGGGGAGAAACTATGGCTACACCTTC.

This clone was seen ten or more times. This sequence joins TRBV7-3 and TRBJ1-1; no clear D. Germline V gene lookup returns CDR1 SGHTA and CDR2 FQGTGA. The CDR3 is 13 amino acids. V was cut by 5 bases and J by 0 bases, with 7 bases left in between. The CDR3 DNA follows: TGTGCCAGCAGCGAAACAGTGAACACTGAAGCTTTCTTT. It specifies CASSETVNTEAFF.

In DNA form, the CDR3 reads TGTGCCAGCAGCTTAGAGGCGGTATACAATGAGCAGTTCTTC. Translated: CASSLEAVYNEQFF. The chain uses TRBV7-2 and TRBJ2-1; no definite D call. V was clipped by 1 base and J by 4 bases, with 8 bases between them. CDR3 length: 14 amino acids. Per germline, CDR1 SGHTA and CDR2 FQGNSA. Together with reference TRBV7-2 and TRBJ2-1, the CDR3 gives the full variable domain: GAGVSQSPSNKVTEKGKDVELRCDPISGHTALYWYRQSLGQGLEFLIYFQGNSAPDKSGLPSDRFSAERTGGSVSTLTIQRTQQEDSAVYLCASSLEAVYNEQFFGPGTRLTVL.

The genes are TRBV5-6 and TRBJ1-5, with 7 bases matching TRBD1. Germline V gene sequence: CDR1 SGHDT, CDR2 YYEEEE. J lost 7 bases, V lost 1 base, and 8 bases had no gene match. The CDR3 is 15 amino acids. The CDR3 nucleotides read TGTGCCAGCAGCTTGTGGGGAGACAGGGACCAGCCCCAGCATTTT. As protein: CASSLWGDRDQPQHF.

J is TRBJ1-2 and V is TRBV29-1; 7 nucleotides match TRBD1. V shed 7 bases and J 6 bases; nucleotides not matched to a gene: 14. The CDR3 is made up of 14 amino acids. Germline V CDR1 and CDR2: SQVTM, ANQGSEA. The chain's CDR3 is CSAGQETWADGYTF. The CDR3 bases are TGCAGCGCAGGACAGGAAACATGGGCTGATGGCTACACCTTC.

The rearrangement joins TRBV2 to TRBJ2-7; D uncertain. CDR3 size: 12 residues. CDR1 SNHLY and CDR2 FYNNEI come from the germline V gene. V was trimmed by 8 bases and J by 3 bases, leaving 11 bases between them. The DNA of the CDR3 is TGTGCCAGCCGGCAGGTAAACTACGAGCAGTACTTC. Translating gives CASRQVNYEQYF.

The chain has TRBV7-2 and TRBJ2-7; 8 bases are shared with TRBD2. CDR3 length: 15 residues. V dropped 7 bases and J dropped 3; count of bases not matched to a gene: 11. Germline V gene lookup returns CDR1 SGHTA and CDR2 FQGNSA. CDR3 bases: TGTGCCAGCACCCCAGGTAGCGGGGCCCACTACGAGCAGTACTTC. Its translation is CASTPGSGAHYEQYF.

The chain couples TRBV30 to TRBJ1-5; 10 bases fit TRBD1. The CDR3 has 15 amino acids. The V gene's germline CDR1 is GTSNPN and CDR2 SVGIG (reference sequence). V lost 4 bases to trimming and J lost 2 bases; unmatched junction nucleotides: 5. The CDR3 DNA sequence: TGTGCCTGGAAGGGACAGGGGATAGGCAATCAGCCCCAGCATTTT. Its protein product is CAWKGQGIGNQPQHF.

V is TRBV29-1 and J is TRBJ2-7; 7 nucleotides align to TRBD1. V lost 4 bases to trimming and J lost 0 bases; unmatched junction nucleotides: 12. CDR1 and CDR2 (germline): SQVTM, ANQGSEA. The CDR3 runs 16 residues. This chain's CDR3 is CSVVGDPTGHSYEQYF. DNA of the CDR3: TGCAGCGTTGTAGGGGACCCGACAGGGCACTCCTACGAGCAGTACTTC.

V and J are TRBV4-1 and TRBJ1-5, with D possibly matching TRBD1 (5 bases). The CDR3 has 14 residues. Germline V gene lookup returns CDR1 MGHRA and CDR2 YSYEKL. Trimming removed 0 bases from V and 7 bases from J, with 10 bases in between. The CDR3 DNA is TGCGCCAGCAGCCAAGAAGGGAACAGGCAGCCCCAGCATTTT. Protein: CASSQEGNRQPQHF.

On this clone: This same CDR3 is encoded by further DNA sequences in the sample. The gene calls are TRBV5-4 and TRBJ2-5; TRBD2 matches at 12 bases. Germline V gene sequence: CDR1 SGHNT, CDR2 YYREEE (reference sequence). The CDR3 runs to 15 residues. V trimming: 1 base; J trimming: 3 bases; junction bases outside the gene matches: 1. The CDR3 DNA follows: TGTGCCAGCAGCTTGCGACTAGCGGGGGAAGAGACCCAGTACTTC. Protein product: CASSLRLAGEETQYF. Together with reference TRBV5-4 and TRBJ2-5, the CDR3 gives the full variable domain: ETGVTQSPTHLIKTRGQQVTLRCSSQSGHNTVSWYQQALGQGPQFIFQYYREEENGRGNFPPRFSGLQFPNYSSELNVNALELDDSALYLCASSLRLAGEETQYFGPGTRLLVL.

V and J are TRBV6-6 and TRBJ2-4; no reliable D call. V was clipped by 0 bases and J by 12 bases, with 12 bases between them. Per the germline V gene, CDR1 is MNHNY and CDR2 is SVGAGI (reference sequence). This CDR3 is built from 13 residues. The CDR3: CASSYSTQRAQYF. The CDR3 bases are TGTGCCAGCAGTTACTCAACTCAGCGTGCTCAGTACTTC.

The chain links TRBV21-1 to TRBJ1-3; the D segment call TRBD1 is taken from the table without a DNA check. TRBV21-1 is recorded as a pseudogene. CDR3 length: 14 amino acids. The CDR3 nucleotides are TGTGCCAGCAGCAAAGCGCTAGGGGCTAGGACCATATATTTT. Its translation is CASSKALGARTIYF.

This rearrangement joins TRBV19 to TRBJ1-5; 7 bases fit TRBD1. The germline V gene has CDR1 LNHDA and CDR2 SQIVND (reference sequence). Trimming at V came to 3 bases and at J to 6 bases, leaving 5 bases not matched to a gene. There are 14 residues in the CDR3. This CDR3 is CASSMATGSQPQHF. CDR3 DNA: TGTGCCAGTAGTATGGCGACAGGGAGTCAGCCCCAGCATTTT.

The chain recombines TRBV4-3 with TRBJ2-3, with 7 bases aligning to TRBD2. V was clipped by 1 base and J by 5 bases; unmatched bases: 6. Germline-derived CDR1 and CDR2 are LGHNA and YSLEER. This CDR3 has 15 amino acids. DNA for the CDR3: TGCGCCAGCAGCCAAGCGTCGGGGGGTCAAGATACGCAGTATTTT. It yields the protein CASSQASGGQDTQYF.

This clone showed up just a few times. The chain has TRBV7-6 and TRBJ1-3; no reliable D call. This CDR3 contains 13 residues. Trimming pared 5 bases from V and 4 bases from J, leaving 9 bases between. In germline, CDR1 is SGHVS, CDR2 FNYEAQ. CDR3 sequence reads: CASSGGMGNTIYF. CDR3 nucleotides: TGTGCCAGCAGCGGAGGGATGGGAAACACCATATATTTT.

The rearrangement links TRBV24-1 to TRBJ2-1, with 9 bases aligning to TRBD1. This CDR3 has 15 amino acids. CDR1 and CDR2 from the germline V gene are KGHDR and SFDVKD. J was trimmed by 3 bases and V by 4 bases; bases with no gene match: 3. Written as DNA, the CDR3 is TGTGCCACCAGTGACCCGGACAGGGGCTACAATGAGCAGTTCTTC. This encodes CATSDPDRGYNEQFF.

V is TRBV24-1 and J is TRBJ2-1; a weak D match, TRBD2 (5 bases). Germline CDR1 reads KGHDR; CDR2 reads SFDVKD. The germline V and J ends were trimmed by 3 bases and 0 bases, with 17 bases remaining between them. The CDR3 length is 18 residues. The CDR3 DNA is TGTGCCACCAGTGATGGGAGCGCGCTCCGTAGCTCCTACAATGAGCAGTTCTTC. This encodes CATSDGSALRSSYNEQFF.

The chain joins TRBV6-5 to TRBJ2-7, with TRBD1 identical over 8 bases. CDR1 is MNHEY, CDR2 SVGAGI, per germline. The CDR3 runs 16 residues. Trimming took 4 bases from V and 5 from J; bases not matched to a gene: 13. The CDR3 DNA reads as TGTGCCAGCAGTTTCGTTCGGACAGGGATGGGGGACGAGCAGTACTTC. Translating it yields CASSFVRTGMGDEQYF.

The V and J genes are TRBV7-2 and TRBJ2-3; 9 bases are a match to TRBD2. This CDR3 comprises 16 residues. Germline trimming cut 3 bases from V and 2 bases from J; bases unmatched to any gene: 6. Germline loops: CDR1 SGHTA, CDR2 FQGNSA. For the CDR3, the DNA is TGTGCCAGCAGCTTCAGCGGGGGGCTGAACACAGATACGCAGTATTTT. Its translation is CASSFSGGLNTDTQYF. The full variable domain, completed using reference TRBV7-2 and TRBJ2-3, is GAGVSQSPSNKVTEKGKDVELRCDPISGHTALYWYRQSLGQGLEFLIYFQGNSAPDKSGLPSDRFSAERTGGSVSTLTIQRTQQEDSAVYLCASSFSGGLNTDTQYFGPGTRLTVL.

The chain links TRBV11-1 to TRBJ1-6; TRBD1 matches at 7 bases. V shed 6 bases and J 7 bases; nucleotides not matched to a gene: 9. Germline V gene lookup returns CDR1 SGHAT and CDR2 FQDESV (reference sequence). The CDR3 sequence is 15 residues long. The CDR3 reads CASRLTGTENSPLHF. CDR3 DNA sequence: TGTGCCAGCAGGCTCACCGGGACAGAGAATTCACCCCTCCACTTT.

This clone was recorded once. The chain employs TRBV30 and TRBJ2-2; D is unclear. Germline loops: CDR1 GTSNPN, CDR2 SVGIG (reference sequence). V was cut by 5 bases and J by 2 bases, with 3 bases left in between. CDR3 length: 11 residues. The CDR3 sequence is CAWANTGELFF. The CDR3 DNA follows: TGTGCCTGGGCTAACACCGGGGAGCTGTTTTTT.

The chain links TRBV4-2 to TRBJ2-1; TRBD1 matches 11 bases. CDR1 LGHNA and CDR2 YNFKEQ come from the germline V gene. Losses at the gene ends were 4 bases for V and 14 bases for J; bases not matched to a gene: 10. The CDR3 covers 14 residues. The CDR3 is CASSPSDRGRTEFF. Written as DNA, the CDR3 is TGTGCCAGCAGCCCCTCGGACAGGGGGCGAACCGAGTTCTTC.